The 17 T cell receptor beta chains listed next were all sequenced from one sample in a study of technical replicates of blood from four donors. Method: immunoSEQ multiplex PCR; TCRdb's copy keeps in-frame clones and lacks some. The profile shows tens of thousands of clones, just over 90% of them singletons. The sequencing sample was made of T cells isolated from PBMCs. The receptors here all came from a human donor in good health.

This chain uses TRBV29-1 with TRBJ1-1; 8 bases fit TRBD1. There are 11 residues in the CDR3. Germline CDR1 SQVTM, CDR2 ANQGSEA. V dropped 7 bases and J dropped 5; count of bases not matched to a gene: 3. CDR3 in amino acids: CSADRGTEAFF. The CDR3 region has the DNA TGCAGCGCTGACAGGGGTACTGAAGCTTTCTTT.

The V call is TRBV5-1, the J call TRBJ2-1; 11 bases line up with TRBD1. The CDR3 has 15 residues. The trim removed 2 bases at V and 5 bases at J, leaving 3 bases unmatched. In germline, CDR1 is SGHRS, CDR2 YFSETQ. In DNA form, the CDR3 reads TGCGCCAGCAGCTTCCCGGGACAGGGGGACAATGAGCAGTTCTTC. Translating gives CASSFPGQGDNEQFF.

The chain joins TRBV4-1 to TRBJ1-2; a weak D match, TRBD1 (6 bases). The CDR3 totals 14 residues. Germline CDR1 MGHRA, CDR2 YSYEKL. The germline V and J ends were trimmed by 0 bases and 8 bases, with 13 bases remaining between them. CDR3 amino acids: CASSQDVTGQGYTF. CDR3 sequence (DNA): TGCGCCAGCAGCCAAGATGTAACAGGGCAAGGCTACACCTTC.

The CDR3 loop reads CASSPGLASTDTQYF. The CDR3 DNA sequence: TGTGCCAGCAGCCCAGGACTAGCTAGCACAGATACGCAGTATTTT. The chain uses TRBV7-9 and TRBJ2-3, with TRBD2 matching 8 bases. From germline, CDR1 is SEHNR and CDR2 FQNEAQ (reference sequence). The ends lost 5 bases at V and 0 bases at J; junction bases unmatched: 4. CDR3 length: 15 residues.

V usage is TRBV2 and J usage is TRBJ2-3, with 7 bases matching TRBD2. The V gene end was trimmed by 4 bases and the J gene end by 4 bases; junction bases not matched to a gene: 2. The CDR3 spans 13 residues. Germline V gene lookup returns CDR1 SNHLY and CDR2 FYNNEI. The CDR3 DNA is TGTGCCAGCAGTGGGACTAGTTCAGATACGCAGTATTTT. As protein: CASSGTSSDTQYF.

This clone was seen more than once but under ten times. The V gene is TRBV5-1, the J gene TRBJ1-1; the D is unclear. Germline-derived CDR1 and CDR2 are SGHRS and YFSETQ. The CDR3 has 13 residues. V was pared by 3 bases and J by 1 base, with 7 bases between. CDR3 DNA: TGCGCCAGCAGCTCGAGGAGGAACACTGAAGCTTTCTTT. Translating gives CASSSRRNTEAFF. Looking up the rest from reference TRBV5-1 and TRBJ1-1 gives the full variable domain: KAGVTQTPRYLIKTRGQQVTLSCSPISGHRSVSWYQQTPGQGLQFLFEYFSETQRNKGNFPGRFSGRQFSNSRSEMNVSTLELGDSALYLCASSSRRNTEAFFGQGTRLTVV.

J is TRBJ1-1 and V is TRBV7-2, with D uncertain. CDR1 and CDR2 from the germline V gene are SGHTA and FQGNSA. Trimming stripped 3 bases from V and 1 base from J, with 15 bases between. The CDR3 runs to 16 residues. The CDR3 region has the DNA TGTGCCAGCAGCTTCTCCCGAGGGTTTGAGAACACTGAAGCTTTCTTT. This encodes CASSFSRGFENTEAFF.

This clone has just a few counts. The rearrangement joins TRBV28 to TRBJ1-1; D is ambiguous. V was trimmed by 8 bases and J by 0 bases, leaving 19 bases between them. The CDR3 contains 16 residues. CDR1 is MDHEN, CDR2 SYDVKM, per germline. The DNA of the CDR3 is TGTGCCAGCCCTCCCCGAATAGGAGTCGTGAACACTGAAGCTTTCTTT. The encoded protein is CASPPRIGVVNTEAFF. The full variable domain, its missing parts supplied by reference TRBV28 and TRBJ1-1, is DVKVTQSSRYLVKRTGEKVFLECVQDMDHENMFWYRQDPGLGLRLIYFSYDVKMKEKGDIPEGYSVSREKKERFSLILESASTNQTSMYLCASPPRIGVVNTEAFFGQGTRLTVV.

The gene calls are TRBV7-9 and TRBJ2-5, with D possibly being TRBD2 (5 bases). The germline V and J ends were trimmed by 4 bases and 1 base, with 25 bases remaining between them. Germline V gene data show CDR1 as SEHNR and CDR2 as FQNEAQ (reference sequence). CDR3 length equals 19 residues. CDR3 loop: CASSSLDWRPRLAQETQYF. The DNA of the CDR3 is TGTGCCAGCAGCTCTCTGGACTGGCGTCCGAGGCTGGCCCAAGAGACCCAGTACTTC.

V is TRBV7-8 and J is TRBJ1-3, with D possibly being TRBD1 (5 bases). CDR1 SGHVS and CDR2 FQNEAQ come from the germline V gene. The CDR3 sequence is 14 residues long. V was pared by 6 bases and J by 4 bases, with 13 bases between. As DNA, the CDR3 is TGTGCCAGCAGTGACAGCCGTTTGGGAAACACCATATATTTT. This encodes CASSDSRLGNTIYF. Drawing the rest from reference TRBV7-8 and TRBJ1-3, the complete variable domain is GAGVSQSPRYKVAKRGQDVALRCDPISGHVSLFWYQQALGQGPEFLTYFQNEAQLDKSGLPSDRFFAERPEGSVSTLKIQRTQQEDSAVYLCASSDSRLGNTIYFGEGSWLTVV.

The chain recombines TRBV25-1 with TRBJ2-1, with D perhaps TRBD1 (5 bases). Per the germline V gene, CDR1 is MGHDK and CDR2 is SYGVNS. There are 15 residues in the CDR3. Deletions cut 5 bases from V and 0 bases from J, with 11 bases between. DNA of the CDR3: TGTGCCAGCAGTATCGACAGCAGCTCCTACAATGAGCAGTTCTTC. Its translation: CASSIDSSSYNEQFF. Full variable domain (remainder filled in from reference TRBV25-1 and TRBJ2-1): EADIYQTPRYLVIGTGKKITLECSQTMGHDKMYWYQQDPGMELHLIHYSYGVNSTEKGDLSSESTVSRIRTEHFPLTLESARPSHTSQYLCASSIDSSSYNEQFFGPGTRLTVL.

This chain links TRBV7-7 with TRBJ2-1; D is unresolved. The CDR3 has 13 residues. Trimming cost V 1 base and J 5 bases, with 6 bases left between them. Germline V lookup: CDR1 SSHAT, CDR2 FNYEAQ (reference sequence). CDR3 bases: TGTGCCAGCAGCTTAGAACCGGACAATGAGCAGTTCTTC. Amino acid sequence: CASSLEPDNEQFF.

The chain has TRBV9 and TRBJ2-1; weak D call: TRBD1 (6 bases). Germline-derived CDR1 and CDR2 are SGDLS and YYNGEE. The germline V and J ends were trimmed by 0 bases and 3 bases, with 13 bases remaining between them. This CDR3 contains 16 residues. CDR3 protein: CASSVAEGERYNEQFF. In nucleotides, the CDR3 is TGTGCCAGCAGCGTAGCAGAGGGGGAACGCTACAATGAGCAGTTCTTC.

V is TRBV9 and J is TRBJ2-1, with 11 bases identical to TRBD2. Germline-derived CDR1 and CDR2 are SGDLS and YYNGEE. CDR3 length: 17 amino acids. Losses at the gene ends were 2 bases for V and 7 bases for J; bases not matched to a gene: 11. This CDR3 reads CASSVSSGGTWGNEQFF. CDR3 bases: TGTGCCAGCAGCGTCTCTAGCGGGGGGACGTGGGGGAATGAGCAGTTCTTC.

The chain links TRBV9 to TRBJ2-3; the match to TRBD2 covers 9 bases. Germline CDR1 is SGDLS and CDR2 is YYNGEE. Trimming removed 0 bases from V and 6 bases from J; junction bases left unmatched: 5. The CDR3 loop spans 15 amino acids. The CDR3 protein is CASSVVAGEGDTQYF. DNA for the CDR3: TGTGCCAGCAGCGTAGTAGCGGGAGAGGGGGATACGCAGTATTTT.

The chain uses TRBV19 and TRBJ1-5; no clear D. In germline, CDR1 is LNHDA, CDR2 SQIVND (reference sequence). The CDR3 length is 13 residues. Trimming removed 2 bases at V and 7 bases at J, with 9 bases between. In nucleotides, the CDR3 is TGTGCCAGTAGTATAATCTTAGAACAGCCCCAGCATTTT. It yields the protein CASSIILEQPQHF.

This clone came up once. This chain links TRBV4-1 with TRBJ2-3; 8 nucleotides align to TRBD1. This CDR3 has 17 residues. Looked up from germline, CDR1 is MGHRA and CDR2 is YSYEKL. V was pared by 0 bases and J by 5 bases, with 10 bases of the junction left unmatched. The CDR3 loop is CASSQDPGQGLVDTQYF. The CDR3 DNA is TGCGCCAGCAGCCAAGATCCCGGACAGGGCCTCGTAGATACGCAGTATTTT.